This T cell receptor (beta chain) is drawn from a study of identical twins. There were only healthy Caucasians among the donors. General study findings and limits: Abundant beta clonotypes from cord blood bore fewer insertions; memory repertoires lacked this pattern.

This clonotype has just a few counts. Antigen unknown. A universal primer binding site was introduced by template switching. The final cDNA contained unique molecular identifiers. TCRdb re-called the 5' RACE reads with MiXCR, one entry per CDR3 protein. Of about 250,000 distinct CDR3 sequences listed, approximately 8.3% were seen once; the top ten hold less than 4%. Germline CDR1 is ENHRY and CDR2 is SYGVKD. CDR3 length equals 16 residues. V trimming: 3 bases; J trimming: 6 bases; junction bases outside the gene matches: 14. These data were likewise used in another study, on yellow fever vaccine responses in identical twins.

V is TRBV10-3 and J is TRBJ2-7; the match to TRBD2 covers 7 bases. Material: CD8+ T cells sorted from blood. This receptor was identified in a young woman in good health. The CDR3 spells CAISDNYERGGVEQYF. The CDR3 region has the DNA TGTGCCATCAGTGACAATTACGAAAGGGGAGGGGTCGAGCAGTACTTC.